The 6 T cell receptor beta chains reported below all come from one sample, sequenced in a study of cytomegalovirus exposure and HLA in healthy donors. 60 Vbeta and 13 Jbeta primers were used in PCR. TCRdb's table, derived via immunoSEQ multiplex PCR, lists solely in-frame clones and lacks some. The sample shows about 67,000 clones, 65% to 70% of them seen only once. The sequenced material came from PBMCs. Receptors originate from a woman in her 30s in good health and CMV-seronegative.

This clone was counted a single time. The chain recombines TRBV11-2 with TRBJ1-1; no definite D call. V lost 5 bases to trimming and J lost 1 base, with 23 bases between them. CDR3 length: 18 residues. The germline gives CDR1 SGHAT, CDR2 FQNNGV. The CDR3 sequence: CASSPAHGLSRGNTEAFF. Written as DNA, the CDR3 is TGTGCCAGCAGCCCTGCTCATGGACTCAGCCGGGGGAACACTGAAGCTTTCTTT.

This chain connects TRBV7-6 to TRBJ1-5; maybe TRBD1 (6 bases). The CDR3 sequence is 14 residues long. Germline CDR1 is SGHVS and CDR2 is FNYEAQ. V lost 2 bases, J lost 5 bases, and 10 bases lay in between. In DNA form, the CDR3 reads TGTGCCAGCAGCTTATCAGGGGCGGATCAGCCCCAGCATTTT. It codes for CASSLSGADQPQHF.

This chain joins TRBV5-4 and TRBJ1-1; a possible D gene is TRBD1 (6 bases). The CDR3 length is 14 residues. V gave up 3 bases and J gave up 3 bases, with 12 bases separating them. Per the germline V gene, CDR1 is SGHNT and CDR2 is YYREEE (reference sequence). The CDR3 sequence is CASSWDISHTEAFF. CDR3 coding DNA: TGTGCCAGCAGCTGGGACATTAGTCACACTGAAGCTTTCTTT.

V gene TRBV6-4 combines with J gene TRBJ1-2, with TRBD1 as a possible D gene (5 bases). The V end lost 4 bases, the J end lost 4 bases, and 16 bases lay between the germline ends. Germline V gene lookup returns CDR1 MRHNA and CDR2 SNTAGT. The CDR3 contains 15 residues. The CDR3 bases are TGTGCCAGCAGTGCTAGGAGGGGAAGGGGCTATGGCTACACCTTC. This sequence encodes CASSARRGRGYGYTF.

CDR3 protein: CASSLEGTGAHEQYF. CDR3 coding DNA: TGTGCCAGCAGCTTAGAAGGGACAGGGGCCCACGAGCAGTACTTC. This rearrangement joins TRBV11-2 to TRBJ2-7, with 10 positions matching TRBD1. Losses at the gene ends were 0 bases for V and 5 bases for J; bases not matched to a gene: 4. Germline loops: CDR1 SGHAT, CDR2 FQNNGV. The CDR3 has 15 amino acids.

The CDR3 here is CASRELAGGEDTQYF. In DNA, the CDR3 is TGTGCCAGCAGAGAACTAGCGGGGGGTGAGGATACGCAGTATTTT. V gene TRBV2 combines with J gene TRBJ2-3; 12 nucleotides line up with TRBD2. The CDR3 sequence is 15 residues long. V lost 6 bases, J lost 6 bases, and 7 bases stayed unmatched. Germline V gene data show CDR1 as SNHLY and CDR2 as FYNNEI.